These 8 T cell receptor beta chains share one sample of origin, sequenced in a study of blood T cell repertoires in COVID-19. Sequencing used immunoSEQ multiplex PCR; TCRdb keeps in-frame clones, though not all of them. The sample yields about 210,000 clones, roughly 85% seen once. Sequences were obtained from peripheral blood. Receptors originate from a woman in her thirties or forties with active or convalescent COVID-19.

The chain employs TRBV29-1 and TRBJ1-3, with 7 bases identical to TRBD1. This CDR3 is built from 14 residues. With V trimmed by 1 base and J by 2 bases, 2 bases remained unmatched. Germline V gene lookup returns CDR1 SQVTM and CDR2 ANQGSEA. This CDR3 is CSVEGDSTGNTIYF. The CDR3 nucleotides read TGCAGCGTTGAAGGGGACAGCACTGGAAACACCATATATTTT.

Notes on this clone: A junction end diverges from the germline sequence, so it may reflect a read error. The gene calls are TRBV7-7 and TRBJ1-3, with D unclear. CDR3 length equals 14 residues. Germline V gives CDR1 SSHAT, CDR2 FNYEAQ (reference sequence). The CDR3 region is CASSLTARGNTIYF. CDR3 in DNA: TGTGCTAGCAGCTTAACTGCCCGCGGAAACACCATATATTTT.

The V and J genes are TRBV6-5 and TRBJ2-7; no firm D call. This CDR3 region has 15 residues. V lost 8 bases, J lost 2 bases, and 19 bases lay in between. Germline lookup yields CDR1 MNHEY and CDR2 SVGAGI. CDR3 coding DNA: TGTGCCAGCGCCCTAAACTACCCTAGGCCCTACGAGCAGTACTTC. Protein sequence: CASALNYPRPYEQYF.

The chain uses TRBV27 and TRBJ1-2; D unclear. The CDR3 has 15 residues. V lost 1 base and J lost 7, with 16 bases in between. From germline, CDR1 is MNHEY and CDR2 SMNVEV (reference sequence). As DNA, the CDR3 is TGTGCCAGCAGTTTATACGCCGCCCAAATCGGTGGCTACACCTTC. As protein: CASSLYAAQIGGYTF.

This clone was counted only a few times. The rearrangement uses TRBV5-6 and TRBJ1-4; possible D gene TRBD1, 5 bases. The V end lost 3 bases, the J end lost 10 bases, and 10 bases lay between the germline ends. This CDR3 contains 12 residues. Germline V gives CDR1 SGHDT, CDR2 YYEEEE. CDR3 bases: TGTGCCAGCAGCTGGCGGGGGGGAAAACTGTTTTTT. It specifies CASSWRGGKLFF.

V is TRBV19 and J is TRBJ2-1; no definite D call. Per the germline V gene, CDR1 is LNHDA and CDR2 is SQIVND (reference sequence). This CDR3 has 17 amino acids. V was clipped by 5 bases and J by 5 bases, with 22 bases between them. CDR3 sequence: CASSPGGVSYFNNEQFF. DNA of the CDR3: TGTGCCAGTAGTCCCGGCGGTGTCTCGTATTTCAACAATGAGCAGTTCTTC.

The chain is built from TRBV9 and TRBJ1-2; 7 bases match TRBD1. The CDR3 covers 13 residues. Losses at the gene ends were 6 bases for V and 6 bases for J; bases not matched to a gene: 8. Germline loops: CDR1 SGDLS, CDR2 YYNGEE. The chain's CDR3 is CASKRRGSNGYTF. CDR3 nucleotide sequence: TGTGCCAGCAAACGCAGGGGGAGCAATGGCTACACCTTC.

This chain uses TRBV18 with TRBJ2-7, with TRBD1 identical over 8 bases. V lost 5 bases, J lost 3 bases, and 9 bases stayed unmatched. Germline values: CDR1 KGHSH, CDR2 LQKENI. CDR3 length: 15 residues. This chain's CDR3 is CASSEGQGAFYEQYF. DNA for the CDR3: TGTGCCAGCTCAGAAGGACAGGGAGCCTTCTACGAGCAGTACTTC.